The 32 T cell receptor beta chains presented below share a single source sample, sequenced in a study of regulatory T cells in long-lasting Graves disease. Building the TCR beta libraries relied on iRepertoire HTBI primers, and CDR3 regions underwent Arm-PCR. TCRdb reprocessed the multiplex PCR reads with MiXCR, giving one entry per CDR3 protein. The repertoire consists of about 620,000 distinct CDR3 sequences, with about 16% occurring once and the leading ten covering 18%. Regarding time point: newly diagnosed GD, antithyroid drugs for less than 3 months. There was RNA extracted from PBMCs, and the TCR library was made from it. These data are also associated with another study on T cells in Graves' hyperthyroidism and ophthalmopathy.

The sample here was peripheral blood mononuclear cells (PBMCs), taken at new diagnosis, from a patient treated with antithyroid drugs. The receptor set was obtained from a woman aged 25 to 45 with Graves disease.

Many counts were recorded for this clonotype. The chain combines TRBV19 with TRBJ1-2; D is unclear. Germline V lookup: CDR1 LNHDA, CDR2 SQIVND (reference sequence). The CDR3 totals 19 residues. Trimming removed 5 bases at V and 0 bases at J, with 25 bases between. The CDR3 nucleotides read TGTGCCAGTAGTGTGTTCCGGACCGACCCCAATTCGGCTAACTATGGCTACACCTTC. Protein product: CASSVFRTDPNSANYGYTF.

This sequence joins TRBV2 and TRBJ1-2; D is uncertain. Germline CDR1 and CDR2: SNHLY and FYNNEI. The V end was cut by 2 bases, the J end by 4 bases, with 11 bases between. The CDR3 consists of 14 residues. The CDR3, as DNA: TGTGCCAGCAGTGAACGGGCAGCTACCTATGGCTACACCTTC. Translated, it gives CASSERAATYGYTF.

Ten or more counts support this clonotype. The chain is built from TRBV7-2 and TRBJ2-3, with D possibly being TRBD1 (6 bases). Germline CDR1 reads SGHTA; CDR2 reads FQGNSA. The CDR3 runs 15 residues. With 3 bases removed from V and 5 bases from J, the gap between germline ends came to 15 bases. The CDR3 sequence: CASSFQGQVGDTQYF. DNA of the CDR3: TGTGCCAGCAGCTTTCAGGGGCAGGTCGGAGATACGCAGTATTTT. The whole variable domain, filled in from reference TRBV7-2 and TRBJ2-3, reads GAGVSQSPSNKVTEKGKDVELRCDPISGHTALYWYRQSLGQGLEFLIYFQGNSAPDKSGLPSDRFSAERTGGSVSTLTIQRTQQEDSAVYLCASSFQGQVGDTQYFGPGTRLTVL.

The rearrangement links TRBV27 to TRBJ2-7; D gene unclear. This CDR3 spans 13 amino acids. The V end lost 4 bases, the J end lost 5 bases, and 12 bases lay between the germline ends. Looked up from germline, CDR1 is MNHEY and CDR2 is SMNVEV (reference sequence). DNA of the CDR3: TGTGCCAGCAGTTCTGTACTATTCGACGAGCAGTACTTC. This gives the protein CASSSVLFDEQYF.

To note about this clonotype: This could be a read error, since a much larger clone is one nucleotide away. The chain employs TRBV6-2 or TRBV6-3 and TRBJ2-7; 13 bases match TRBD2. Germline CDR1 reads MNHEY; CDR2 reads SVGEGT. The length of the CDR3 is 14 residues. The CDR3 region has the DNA TGTGCCAGCAGGGGACTAGCGGGACACTACGAGCGGTACTTC. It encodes CASRGLAGHYERYF.

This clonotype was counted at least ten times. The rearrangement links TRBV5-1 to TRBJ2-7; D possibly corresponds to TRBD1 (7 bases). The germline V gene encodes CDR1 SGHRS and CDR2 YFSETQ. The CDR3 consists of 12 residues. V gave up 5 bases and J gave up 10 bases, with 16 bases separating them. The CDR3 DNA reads TGCGCCAGCAGACCAGACAGGGAGGTTCAGTACTTC. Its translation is CASRPDREVQYF.

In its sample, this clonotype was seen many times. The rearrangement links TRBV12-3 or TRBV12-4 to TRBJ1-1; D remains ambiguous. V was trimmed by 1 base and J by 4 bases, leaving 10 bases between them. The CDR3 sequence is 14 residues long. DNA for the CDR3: TGTGCCAGCAGTTTAGTGGGAATAAGCACTGAAGCTTTCTTT. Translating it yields CASSLVGISTEAFF.

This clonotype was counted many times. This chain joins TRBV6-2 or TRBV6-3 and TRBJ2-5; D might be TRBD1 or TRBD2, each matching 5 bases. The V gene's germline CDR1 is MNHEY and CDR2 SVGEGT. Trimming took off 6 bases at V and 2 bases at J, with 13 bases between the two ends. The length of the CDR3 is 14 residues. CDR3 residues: CASSRRGAQETQYF. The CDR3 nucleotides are TGTGCCAGCAGCCGAAGGGGAGCTCAAGAGACCCAGTACTTC.

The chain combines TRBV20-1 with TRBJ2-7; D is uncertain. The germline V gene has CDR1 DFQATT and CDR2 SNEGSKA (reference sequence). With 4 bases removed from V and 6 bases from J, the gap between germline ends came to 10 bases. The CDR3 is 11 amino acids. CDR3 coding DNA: TGCAGTGCTATTTCCTACCCCGAGCAGTACTTC. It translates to CSAISYPEQYF.

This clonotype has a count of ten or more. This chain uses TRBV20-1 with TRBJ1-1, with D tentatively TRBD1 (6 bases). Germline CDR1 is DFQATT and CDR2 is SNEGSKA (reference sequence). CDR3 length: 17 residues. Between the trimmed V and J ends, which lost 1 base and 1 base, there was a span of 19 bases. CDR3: CSARVFKWGARNTEAFF. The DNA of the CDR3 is TGCAGTGCTAGAGTCTTTAAGTGGGGGGCGAGGAACACTGAAGCTTTCTTT.

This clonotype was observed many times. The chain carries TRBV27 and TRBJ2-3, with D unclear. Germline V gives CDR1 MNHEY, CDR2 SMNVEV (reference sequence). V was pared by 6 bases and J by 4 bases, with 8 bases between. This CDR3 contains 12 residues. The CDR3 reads CASSGRADTQYF. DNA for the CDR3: TGTGCCAGCAGCGGACGCGCAGATACGCAGTATTTT.

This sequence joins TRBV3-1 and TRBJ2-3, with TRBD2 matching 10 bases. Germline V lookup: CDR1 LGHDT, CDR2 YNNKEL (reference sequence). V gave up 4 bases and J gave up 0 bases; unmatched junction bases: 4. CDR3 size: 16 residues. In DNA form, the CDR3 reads TGTGCCAGCAGCCCATCTAGCGGGAGAAGCACAGATACGCAGTATTTT. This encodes CASSPSSGRSTDTQYF.

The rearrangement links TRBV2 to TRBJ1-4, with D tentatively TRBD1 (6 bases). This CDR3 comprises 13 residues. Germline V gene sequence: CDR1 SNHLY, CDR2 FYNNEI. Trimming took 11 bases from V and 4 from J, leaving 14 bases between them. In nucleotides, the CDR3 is TGTGCCGCAAAGGGGGATTTTAATGAAAAACTGTTTTTT. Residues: CAAKGDFNEKLFF.

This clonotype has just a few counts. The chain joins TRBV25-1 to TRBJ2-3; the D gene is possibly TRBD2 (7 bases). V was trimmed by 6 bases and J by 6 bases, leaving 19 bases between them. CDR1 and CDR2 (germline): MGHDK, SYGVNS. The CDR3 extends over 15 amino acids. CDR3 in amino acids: CASSPLGGAWDTQYF. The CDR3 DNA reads TGTGCCAGCAGCCCTCTGGGGGGGGCGTGGGATACGCAGTATTTT.

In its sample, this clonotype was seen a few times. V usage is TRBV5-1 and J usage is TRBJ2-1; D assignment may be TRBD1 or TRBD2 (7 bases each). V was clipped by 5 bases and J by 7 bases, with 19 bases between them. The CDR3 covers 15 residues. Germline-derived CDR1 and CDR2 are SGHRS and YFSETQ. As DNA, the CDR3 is TGCGCCAGCAGTTCATTCACCAGGGGGGGGAATGAGCAGTTCTTC. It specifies CASSSFTRGGNEQFF.

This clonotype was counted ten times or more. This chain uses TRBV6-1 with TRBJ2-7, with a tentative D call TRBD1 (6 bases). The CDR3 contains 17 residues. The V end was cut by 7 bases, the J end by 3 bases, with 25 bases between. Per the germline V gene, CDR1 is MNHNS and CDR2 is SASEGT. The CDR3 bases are TGTGCCAGCACCCATAAGGCGAGTGTGGGGGCCTTCTACGAGCAGTACTTC. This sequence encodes CASTHKASVGAFYEQYF.

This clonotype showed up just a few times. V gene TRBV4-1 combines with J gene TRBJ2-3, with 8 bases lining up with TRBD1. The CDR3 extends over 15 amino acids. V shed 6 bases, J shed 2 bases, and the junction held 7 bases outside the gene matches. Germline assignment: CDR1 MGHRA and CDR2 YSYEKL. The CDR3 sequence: CASRAGRGLTDTQYF. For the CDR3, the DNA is TGCGCCAGCAGGGCCGGCAGGGGGCTCACAGATACGCAGTATTTT.

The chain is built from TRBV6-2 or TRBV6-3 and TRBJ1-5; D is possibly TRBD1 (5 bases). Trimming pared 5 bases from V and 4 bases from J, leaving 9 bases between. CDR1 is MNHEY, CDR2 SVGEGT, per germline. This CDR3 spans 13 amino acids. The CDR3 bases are TGTGCCAGCAGTGAGACAGATAATCAGCCCCAGCATTTT. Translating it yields CASSETDNQPQHF.

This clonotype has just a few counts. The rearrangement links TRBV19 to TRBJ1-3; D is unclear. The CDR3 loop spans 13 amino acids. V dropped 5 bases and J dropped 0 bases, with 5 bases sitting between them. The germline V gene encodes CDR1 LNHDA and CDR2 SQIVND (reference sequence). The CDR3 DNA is TGTGCCAGTAGTGTCCTCTCTGGAAACACCATATATTTT. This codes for CASSVLSGNTIYF.

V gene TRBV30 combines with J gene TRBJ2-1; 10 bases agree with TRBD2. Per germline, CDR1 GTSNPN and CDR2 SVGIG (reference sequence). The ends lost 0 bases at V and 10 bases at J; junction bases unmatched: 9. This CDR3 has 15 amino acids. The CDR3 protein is CAWSVGLAGAEEQFF. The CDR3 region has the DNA TGTGCCTGGAGTGTGGGGCTAGCGGGAGCGGAAGAGCAGTTCTTC.

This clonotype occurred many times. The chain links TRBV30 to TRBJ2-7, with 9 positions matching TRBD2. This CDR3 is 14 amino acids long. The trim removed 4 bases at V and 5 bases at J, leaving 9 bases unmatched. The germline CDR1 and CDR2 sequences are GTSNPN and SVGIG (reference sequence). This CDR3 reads CAWKRREGLNEQYF. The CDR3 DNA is TGTGCCTGGAAGAGGCGGGAGGGCCTAAACGAGCAGTACTTC. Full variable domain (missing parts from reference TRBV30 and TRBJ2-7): SQTIHQWPATLVQPVGSPLSLECTVEGTSNPNLYWYRQAAGRGLQLLFYSVGIGQISSEVPQNLSASRPQDRQFILSSKKLLLSDSGFYLCAWKRREGLNEQYFGPGTRLTVT.

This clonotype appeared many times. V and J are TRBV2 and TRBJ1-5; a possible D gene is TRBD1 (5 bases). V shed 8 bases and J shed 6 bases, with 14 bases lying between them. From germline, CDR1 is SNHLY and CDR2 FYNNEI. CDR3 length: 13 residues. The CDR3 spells CASGRGAGQPQHF. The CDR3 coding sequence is TGTGCCAGCGGCCGTGGGGCCGGTCAGCCCCAGCATTTT.

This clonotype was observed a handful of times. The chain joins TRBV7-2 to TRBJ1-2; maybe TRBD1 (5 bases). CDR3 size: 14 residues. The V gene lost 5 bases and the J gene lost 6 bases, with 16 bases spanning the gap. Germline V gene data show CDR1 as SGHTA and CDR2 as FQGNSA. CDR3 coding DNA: TGTGCCAGCAGCCCCTTTCCCCGGGACCATGGCTACACCTTC. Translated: CASSPFPRDHGYTF. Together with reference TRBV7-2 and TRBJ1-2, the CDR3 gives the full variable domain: GAGVSQSPSNKVTEKGKDVELRCDPISGHTALYWYRQSLGQGLEFLIYFQGNSAPDKSGLPSDRFSAERTGGSVSTLTIQRTQQEDSAVYLCASSPFPRDHGYTFGSGTRLTVV.

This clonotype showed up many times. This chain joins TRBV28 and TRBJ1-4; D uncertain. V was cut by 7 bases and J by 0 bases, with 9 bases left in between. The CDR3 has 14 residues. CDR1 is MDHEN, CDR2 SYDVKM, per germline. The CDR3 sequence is CASIEEPTNEKLFF. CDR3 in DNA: TGTGCCAGCATTGAGGAACCAACTAATGAAAAACTGTTTTTT.

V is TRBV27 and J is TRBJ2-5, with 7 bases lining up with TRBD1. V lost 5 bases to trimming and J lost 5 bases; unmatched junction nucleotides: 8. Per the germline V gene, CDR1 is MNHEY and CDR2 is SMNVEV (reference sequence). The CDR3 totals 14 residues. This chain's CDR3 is CASSLRTGSETQYF. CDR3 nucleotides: TGTGCCAGCAGTCTCCGGACAGGCTCGGAGACCCAGTACTTC.

For the CDR3, the DNA is TGCGCCAGCAGCTTGGGACAGAATTATTCACCCCTCCACTTT. Encoded protein: CASSLGQNYSPLHF. The gene calls are TRBV5-1 and TRBJ1-6; D is possibly TRBD1 (5 bases). This CDR3 is built from 14 residues. The germline V gene has CDR1 SGHRS and CDR2 YFSETQ. The germline V and J ends were trimmed by 0 bases and 8 bases, with 9 bases remaining between them.

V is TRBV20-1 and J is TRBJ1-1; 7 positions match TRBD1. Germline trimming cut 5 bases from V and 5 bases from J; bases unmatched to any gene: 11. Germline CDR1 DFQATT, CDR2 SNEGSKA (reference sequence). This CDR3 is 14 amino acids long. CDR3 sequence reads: CSARRQGIGTEAFF. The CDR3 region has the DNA TGCAGTGCTCGAAGACAGGGAATTGGAACTGAAGCTTTCTTT.

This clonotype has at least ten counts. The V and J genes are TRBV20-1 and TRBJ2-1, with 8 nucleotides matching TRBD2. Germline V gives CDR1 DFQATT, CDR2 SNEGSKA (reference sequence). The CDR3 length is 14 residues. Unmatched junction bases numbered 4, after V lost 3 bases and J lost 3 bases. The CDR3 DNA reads TGCAGTGCTAGTAAGCGGGAGTACTACAATGAGCAGTTCTTC. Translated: CSASKREYYNEQFF.

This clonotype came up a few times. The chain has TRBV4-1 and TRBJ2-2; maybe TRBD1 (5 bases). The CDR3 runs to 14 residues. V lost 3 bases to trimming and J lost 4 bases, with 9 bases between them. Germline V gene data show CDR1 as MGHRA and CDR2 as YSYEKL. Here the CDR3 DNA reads TGCGCCAGCAGCCACAGACAGCGCACCGGGGAGCTGTTTTTT. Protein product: CASSHRQRTGELFF.

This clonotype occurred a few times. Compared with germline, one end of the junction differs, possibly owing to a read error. CDR3 sequence (DNA): TGTGCCGGCAGGGGACAGGGGTATGAAAAACTGTTTTTT. Translating it yields CAGRGQGYEKLFF. The chain combines TRBV6-1 with TRBJ1-4; 10 bases are a match to TRBD1. The CDR3 sequence is 13 residues long. CDR1 and CDR2 (germline): MNHNS, SASEGT.

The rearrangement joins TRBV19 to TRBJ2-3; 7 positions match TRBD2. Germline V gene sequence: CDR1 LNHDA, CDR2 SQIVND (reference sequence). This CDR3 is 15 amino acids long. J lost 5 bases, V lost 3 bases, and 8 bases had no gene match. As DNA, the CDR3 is TGTGCCAGTAGTATTGCGGGAGTTTCGGGAGATACGCAGTATTTT. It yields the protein CASSIAGVSGDTQYF.

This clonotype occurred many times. In DNA, the CDR3 is TGTGCCAGCAGTTTATACGCAGGCACAGATACGCAGTATTTT. Translating it yields CASSLYAGTDTQYF. The chain is built from TRBV28 and TRBJ2-3; no firm D call. V lost 1 base and J lost 1, with 6 bases in between. CDR3 size: 14 residues. Germline CDR1 is MDHEN and CDR2 is SYDVKM.